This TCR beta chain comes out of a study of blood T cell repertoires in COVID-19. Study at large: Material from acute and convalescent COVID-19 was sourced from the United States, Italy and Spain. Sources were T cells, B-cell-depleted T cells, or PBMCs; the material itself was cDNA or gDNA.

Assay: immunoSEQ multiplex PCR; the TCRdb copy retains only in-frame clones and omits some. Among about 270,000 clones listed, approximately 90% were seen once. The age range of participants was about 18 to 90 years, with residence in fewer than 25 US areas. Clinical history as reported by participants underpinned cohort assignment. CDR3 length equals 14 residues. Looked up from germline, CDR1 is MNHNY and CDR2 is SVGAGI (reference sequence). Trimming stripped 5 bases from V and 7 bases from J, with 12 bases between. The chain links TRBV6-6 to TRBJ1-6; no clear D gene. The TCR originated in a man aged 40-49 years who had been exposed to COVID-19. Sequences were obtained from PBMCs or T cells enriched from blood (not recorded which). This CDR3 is CASSPGRGNSPLHF. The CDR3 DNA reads TGTGCCAGCAGTCCCGGGAGAGGCAATTCACCCCTCCACTTT.